Sequencing of this TCR beta chain was carried out in a study of T cells after yellow fever vaccination. Study-level findings and limits: Sorted repertoires could include abundant contaminating clonotypes from bulk cells.

As TCR cDNA was made by 5'RACE template switching, a universal primer site and UMIs were added. TCRdb ran MiXCR on the 5' RACE reads and lists one entry per CDR3 protein. The sample holds a few hundred thousand distinct CDR3 sequences, 6.2% seen once. This clonotype occurred a few times. What it binds is not known. This CDR3 is built from 16 residues. V dropped 1 base and J dropped 7; count of bases not matched to a gene: 7. Per germline, CDR1 LNHNV and CDR2 YYDKDF (reference sequence). This TCR was sampled from a man aged 25 to 40 who received the YFV17D yellow fever vaccine. Material: PBMCs, obtained 5 days after the yellow fever booster vaccination. The V and J genes are TRBV15 and TRBJ2-1; 10 bases agree with TRBD2. CDR3 protein: CATSRGRLAGHNEQFF. DNA of the CDR3: TGTGCCACCAGCAGAGGCCGACTAGCGGGCCATAATGAGCAGTTCTTC.